Listed here are 3 T cell receptor beta chains from one sample, sequenced in a study of blood T cells in healthy people across ages. Sample-barcoded 5' priming and a J-beta primer mix drove a second PCR of about 6 to 12 cycles. A single record per CDR3 protein comes from TCRdb applying MiXCR to the 5' RACE reads. In the table there are fewer than 800,000 distinct CDR3 sequences, around 32% of which are singletons. Material for sequencing was blood. These TCRs come from a woman of 80 years or more in good health.

This clonotype came up many times. V gene TRBV3-1 combines with J gene TRBJ2-7, with D maybe TRBD1 (6 bases). Germline V gene lookup returns CDR1 LGHDT and CDR2 YNNKEL (reference sequence). CDR3 size: 14 residues. Trimming took 6 bases from V and 4 from J, leaving 16 bases between them. CDR3 in amino acids: CASSRLDRGYEQYF. CDR3 sequence (DNA): TGTGCCAGCAGTCGGTTGGACAGAGGTTACGAGCAGTACTTC.

The V call is TRBV29-1, the J call TRBJ2-2; unclear D gene. The CDR3 totals 12 residues. Trimming pared 5 bases from V and 7 bases from J, leaving 11 bases between. CDR1 is SQVTM and CDR2 is ANQGSEA in the germline V gene. The CDR3 sequence is CSVINTGGELFF. CDR3 sequence (DNA): TGCAGCGTTATTAACACGGGCGGGGAGCTGTTTTTT.

As for this clonotype: This clone may be a read error of a much larger clone one base away. The chain couples TRBV6-2 or TRBV6-3 to TRBJ2-2, with a possible D match to TRBD2 (6 bases). Germline V gene sequence: CDR1 MNHEY, CDR2 SVGEGT. The CDR3 is made up of 13 amino acids. This CDR3 reads CASRRGFTGERFF. The CDR3 DNA is TGTGCCAGCAGGCGGGGATTCACCGGGGAGCGGTTTTTT.